A selection of T cell receptor beta chains follows, all from one sample in a study of T cell changes during pregnancy in multiple sclerosis. Sequencing used immunoSEQ multiplex PCR; TCRdb keeps in-frame clones, though not all of them. This table has about 48,000 clones, roughly 91% appearing once. Sequences were derived from CD4+ T cells from peripheral blood mononuclear cells, sampled in the third trimester of pregnancy. These receptors were collected from a female donor with multiple sclerosis, enrolled in a pregnancy study. Each CDR3 is given with its conserved first and last residue. The D gene is left open where the match is weak. Clone size is given for some rows only: seen once, a few or many times, or a class if the clone is expanded.

DNA	CDR3	size	D	V	J
TGTGCCAGCAGCTTAACTATAGGGGGCACAGATACGCAGTATTTT	CASSLTIGGTDTQYF	-	-	TRBV7-9	TRBJ2-3
TGTGCCAGCAGCTTTGGGGGGGCAATGAACACTGAAGCTTTCTTT	CASSFGGAMNTEAFF	-	-	TRBV7-9	TRBJ1-1
TGTGCCAGCAGTCCAACAACAGGGATTAGCAATCAGCCCCAGCATTTT	CASSPTTGISNQPQHF	-	-	TRBV25-1	TRBJ1-5
TGTGCCAGCAGCGCCCGCTCGGGGACAGGGAATTCACCCCTCCACTTT	CASSARSGTGNSPLHF	-	TRBD1	TRBV9	TRBJ1-6
TGTGCCAGCAGCCAAGGACTAGCGGGGGGGTACAATGAGCAGTTCTTC	CASSQGLAGGYNEQFF	once	TRBD2	TRBV5-6	TRBJ2-1
TGTGCCAGTAGTACAGGGGGCTCTGGGGCCAACGTCCTGACTTTC	CASSTGGSGANVLTF	once	TRBD1	TRBV19	TRBJ2-6
TGTGCCAGCAGCCAGAACAGGGTTGAAAAACTGTTTTTT	CASSQNRVEKLFF	-	-	TRBV14	TRBJ1-4
TGCGCCAGCAGCCAAGAAGGAGCAGGGCGAACGATTGGCTCCTACAATGAGCAGTTCTTC	CASSQEGAGRTIGSYNEQFF	-	-	TRBV4-1	TRBJ2-1
TGCGCCAGCAGCCTCGGACTAGCGGGGGTTGTAAGGAGCTCCTACGAGCAGTACTTC	CASSLGLAGVVRSSYEQYF	-	TRBD2	TRBV5-1	TRBJ2-7
TGCGCCAGCAGTGCGTCGCCAGGGGTGAACACTGAAGCTTTCTTT	CASSASPGVNTEAFF	-	-	TRBV10-1	TRBJ1-1
TGTGCCAGCAGCTTCGGGGGAGTCGGTGAAAAACTGTTTTTT	CASSFGGVGEKLFF	-	-	TRBV5-4	TRBJ1-4
TGTGCCAGCAGCTACTCCGGGACAGGGAGCTACGAGCAGTACTTC	CASSYSGTGSYEQYF	-	TRBD1	TRBV11-3	TRBJ2-7
TGTGCCAGCAGCTTACCTAACAGGGGCATGAACACTGAAGCTTTCTTT	CASSLPNRGMNTEAFF	-	TRBD1	TRBV7-8	TRBJ1-1
TGTGCCAGCAGTTTAATATCCCCTGGGAGGGAAGGCAATCAGCCCCAGCATTTT	CASSLISPGREGNQPQHF	-	-	TRBV27	TRBJ1-5
TGTGCCAGCTCACCGGGACAGGGAATAGATACGCAGTATTTT	CASSPGQGIDTQYF	-	TRBD1	TRBV18	TRBJ2-3
TGCGCCAGCAGCCGATTACTGAGCAATCAGCCCCAGCATTTT	CASSRLLSNQPQHF	-	-	TRBV4-1	TRBJ1-5
TGTGCCAGCAGCTTAGCGGGCAGCCCGAATGAAAAACTGTTTTTT	CASSLAGSPNEKLFF	-	-	TRBV7-8	TRBJ1-4
TGTGCCAGCAGCTTTTCCGGGACTAGCGGGGGGGCATATGAGCAGTTCTTC	CASSFSGTSGGAYEQFF	-	TRBD2	TRBV7-9	TRBJ2-1
TGCGCCAGCAGCTTGGGAACATCGAGGGATTCACCCCTCCACTTT	CASSLGTSRDSPLHF	-	-	TRBV5-1	TRBJ1-6
TGCGCCAGCAGCTTGTTCTCCCCGACAGATGGCTACACCTTC	CASSLFSPTDGYTF	-	-	TRBV5-1	TRBJ1-2
TGTGCCAGCAGCGCCGGCTGGGGGCAGGGTGAAAAACTGTTTTTT	CASSAGWGQGEKLFF	-	-	TRBV9	TRBJ1-4
TGTGCCAGCAGCTTGACCCCAGGAGGTGGCTACACCTTC	CASSLTPGGGYTF	-	-	TRBV7-8	TRBJ1-2
TGTGCTAGTGGTTTGTACGGGGAGCTGTTTTTT	CASGLYGELFF	-	-	TRBV12-5	TRBJ2-2
TGTGCCAGCAGTTTACCCACGACTAGCGGGGGGATCTCCTACAATGAGCAGTTCTTC	CASSLPTTSGGISYNEQFF	-	TRBD2	TRBV27	TRBJ2-1
TGTGCCAGCAGCTCAGATAATTCACCCCTCCACTTT	CASSSDNSPLHF	-	-	TRBV7-9	TRBJ1-6
TGCGCCAGCAGCTTTGAGGGTTCAGAGACCCAGTACTTC	CASSFEGSETQYF	-	-	TRBV5-1	TRBJ2-5
TGTGCCAGCAGCTTAGGGGGCGGGACAGGCCGTAATGAAAAACTGTTTTTT	CASSLGGGTGRNEKLFF	-	TRBD1	TRBV7-9	TRBJ1-4
TGTGCCAGCAGCTTCGGACAGGGGAACACTGAAGCTTTCTTT	CASSFGQGNTEAFF	-	TRBD1	TRBV7-9	TRBJ1-1
TGCGCCAGCAGCTTGGCCGGGGACAGGGCCTACGAGCAGTACTTC	CASSLAGDRAYEQYF	-	TRBD1	TRBV5-1	TRBJ2-7
TGTGCCAGTAGTAAAAGTCGCATCCTGACAGAAAGCTATGGCTACACCTTC	CASSKSRILTESYGYTF	once	-	TRBV19	TRBJ1-2
TGTGCCAGCAGTGAAAATGGGAGGGGCGCAAATGAGCAGTTCTTC	CASSENGRGANEQFF	-	TRBD2	TRBV2	TRBJ2-1
TGCAGCGTTGGTAGGGGGGGGGAGCTGTTTTTT	CSVGRGGELFF	-	-	TRBV29-1	TRBJ2-2
TGTGCCAGCAGTGCCCGAGAGAACACTGAAGCTTTCTTT	CASSARENTEAFF	-	-	TRBV6-5	TRBJ1-1
TGTGCCAGCAGCTTAGCGGGGACAGACCACGAAGCTTTCTTT	CASSLAGTDHEAFF	-	TRBD1	TRBV7-9	TRBJ1-1
TGTGCCAGCAGTTTACGGCGGGGCTATGGCTACACCTTC	CASSLRRGYGYTF	-	-	TRBV27	TRBJ1-2
TGCGCCAGCAGCCTCGGACATTCGGAGTATCTGAACACTGAAGCTTTCTTT	CASSLGHSEYLNTEAFF	-	-	TRBV4-1	TRBJ1-1
TGTGCCAGCTCGGACAGGACATCCTCCTACGAGCAGTACTTC	CASSDRTSSYEQYF	-	TRBD1	TRBV18	TRBJ2-7
TGTGCCAGCAGCTTAGGGGGGGATTCACCCCTCCACTTT	CASSLGGDSPLHF	-	-	TRBV16	TRBJ1-6
TGTGCCACCCGGGGAGCGGCAAACCAAGAGACCCAGTACTTC	CATRGAANQETQYF	-	-	TRBV10-3	TRBJ2-5
TGCGCCAGCAGCTCGCAGGGGAATTCACCCCTCCACTTT	CASSSQGNSPLHF	-	-	TRBV5-1	TRBJ1-6
TGTGCCAGCAGCCCAGGGTGGAGGGGTAGAAGCACAGATACGCAGTATTTT	CASSPGWRGRSTDTQYF	-	-	TRBV5-6	TRBJ2-3
TGCGCCAGCAGCTTGGAAGCTTTCGGACAGGTGTCCATAGCCCTCCACTTT	CASSLEAFGQVSIALHF	few	TRBD1	TRBV5-1	TRBJ1-6
TGTGCCAGCAGCTTGCAGGGAAGGGAATACAATGAGCAGTTCTTC	CASSLQGREYNEQFF	-	-	TRBV7-2	TRBJ2-1
TGTGCCAGCAGTTTCAACAGGGGATACACTGAAGCTTTCTTT	CASSFNRGYTEAFF	-	TRBD1	TRBV27	TRBJ1-1
TGTGCCAGCAGCTTGGGGGTAGCAGGGTACACTGAAGCTTTCTTT	CASSLGVAGYTEAFF	-	-	TRBV5-6	TRBJ1-1
TGCGCCAGCAGCTCCCCGGACGGGGAACGGGGCTACACCTTC	CASSSPDGERGYTF	-	-	TRBV5-1	TRBJ1-2
TGTGCCAGCTCACCCGACAGGCGGCTCTACGAGCAGTACTTC	CASSPDRRLYEQYF	-	-	TRBV18	TRBJ2-7
TGCGCCAGCAGCCAAGGTCGGGGCTACACCTTC	CASSQGRGYTF	-	-	TRBV4-1	TRBJ1-2
TGTGCCAGCAGCTCCCCAAGCCACGGGGTTGTAGGGAATGAGCAGTTCTTC	CASSSPSHGVVGNEQFF	-	-	TRBV11-3	TRBJ2-1
TGTGCCAGCAGTGAAAGCTCGTATAGCCTTTATAGCAATCAGCCCCAGCATTTT	CASSESSYSLYSNQPQHF	-	-	TRBV6-1	TRBJ1-5